This TCR beta chain was identified during a study of T cells in Graves' hyperthyroidism and ophthalmopathy. Whole-study results and caveats: In blood, most of the thyroid clonotypes expanded above 0.001 were also present.

Diagnoses were made from clinical symptoms, serum measures (thyroxine and TRAb), thyroid ultrasound and orbital computed tomography. On this clonotype: Antigen unknown.

The CDR3 regions of TCR beta were amplified from RNA transcripts. First-round RT-PCR with HTBI primers amplified the TCR CDR3 region. A single record per CDR3 protein comes from TCRdb applying MiXCR to the multiplex PCR reads. The profile shows roughly 170,000 distinct CDR3 sequences, approximately 9% of them singletons. V was cut by 5 bases and J by 1 base, with 14 bases left in between. The CDR3 runs to 15 residues. Germline CDR1 and CDR2: DFQATT and SNEGSKA (reference sequence). The receptor's source is a woman under 30 with Graves' hyperthyroidism that later progressed to Graves' ophthalmopathy. The chain is built from TRBV20-1 and TRBJ2-2; tentative D call: TRBD2 (6 bases). Sequencing was performed on blood. The CDR3 protein is CSASGVGGNTGELFF. The CDR3 DNA is TGCAGTGCTTCAGGTGTGGGGGGGAACACCGGGGAGCTGTTTTTT.